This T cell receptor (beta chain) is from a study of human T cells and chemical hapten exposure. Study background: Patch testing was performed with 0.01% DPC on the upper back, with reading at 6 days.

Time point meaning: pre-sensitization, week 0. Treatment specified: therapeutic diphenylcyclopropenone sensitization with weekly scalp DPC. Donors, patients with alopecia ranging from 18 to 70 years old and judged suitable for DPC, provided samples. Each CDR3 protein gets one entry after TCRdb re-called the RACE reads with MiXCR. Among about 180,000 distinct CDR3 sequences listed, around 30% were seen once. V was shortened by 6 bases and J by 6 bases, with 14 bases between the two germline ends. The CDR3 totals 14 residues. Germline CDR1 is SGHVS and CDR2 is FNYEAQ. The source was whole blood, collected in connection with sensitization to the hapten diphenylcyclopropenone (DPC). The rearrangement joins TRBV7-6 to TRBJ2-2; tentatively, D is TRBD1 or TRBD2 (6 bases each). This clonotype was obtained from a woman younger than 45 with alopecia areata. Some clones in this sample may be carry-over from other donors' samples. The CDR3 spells CASRVFRGPGELFF. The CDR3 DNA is TGTGCCAGCAGGGTTTTTCGGGGGCCCGGGGAGCTGTTTTTT. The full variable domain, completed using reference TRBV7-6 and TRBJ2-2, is GAGVSQSPRYKVTKRGQDVALRCDPISGHVSLYWYRQALGQGPEFLTYFNYEAQQDKSGLPNDRFSAERPEGSISTLTIQRTEQRDSAMYRCASRVFRGPGELFFGEGSRLTVL.